This T cell receptor (beta chain) was obtained from a study of T cells after yellow fever vaccination. Notes on the study in general: Abundant bulk-derived clonotypes could contaminate FACS-sorted repertoires. Clones from primary vaccination mostly reappeared after the booster (96% CD4, less than 90% CD8). The secondary response showed a weaker magnitude and a faster peak, day 5 versus 15.

This clonotype was found many times. Its antigen is unknown. The CDR3 sequence is 15 residues long. Trimming removed 3 bases from V and 6 bases from J, with 19 bases in between. Germline assignment: CDR1 DFQATT and CDR2 SNEGSKA (reference sequence). The TCR cDNA carried a universal primer site and UMIs from 5'RACE template switching. TCRdb redid the calling of the 5' RACE reads with MiXCR, one entry per CDR3 protein. The sample holds a few hundred thousand distinct CDR3 sequences, around 19% seen once. The TCR was taken from a man aged 18-30 years who received the YFV17D yellow fever vaccine. The chain carries TRBV20-1 and TRBJ2-3; D might be TRBD2 (6 bases). The specimen comprised PBMCs, sampled before the yellow fever booster vaccination. CDR3: CSASYRGAVADTQYF. The CDR3 region has the DNA TGCAGTGCTAGCTATCGCGGGGCGGTAGCGGATACGCAGTATTTT.